Below are 22 T cell receptor beta chains sequenced from a single sample in a study of T-cell memory formation after mild COVID-19. TCRdb reanalysed the 5' RACE reads using MiXCR and keeps one entry per CDR3 protein. Of 400,000 to 450,000 distinct CDR3 sequences listed, 18% are singletons. Material: PBMCs or a T cell subset sorted from them (not recorded which). The receptors were sampled from a young man who had mild COVID-19 (a few samples of this study predate the infection). Cell type and time point are not known.

This clonotype was seen a few times. The rearrangement uses TRBV2 and TRBJ2-5, with D tentatively TRBD2 (6 bases). Deletions cut 5 bases from V and 4 bases from J, with 14 bases between. The CDR3 sequence is 14 residues long. Germline CDR1 is SNHLY and CDR2 is FYNNEI. The CDR3 is CASSTPAGRETQYF. DNA of the CDR3: TGTGCCAGCAGTACCCCGGCGGGGCGAGAGACCCAGTACTTC. The whole variable domain, filled in from reference TRBV2 and TRBJ2-5, reads EPEVTQTPSHQVTQMGQEVILRCVPISNHLYFYWYRQILGQKVEFLVSFYNNEISEKSEIFDDQFSVERPDGSNFTLKIRSTKLEDSAMYFCASSTPAGRETQYFGPGTRLLVL.

V usage is TRBV11-2 and J usage is TRBJ2-1; the D is unclear. Looked up from germline, CDR1 is SGHAT and CDR2 is FQNNGV. This CDR3 has 12 residues. V was cut by 5 bases and J by 7 bases, with 9 bases left in between. This CDR3 is CASSRTPNEQFF. CDR3 sequence (DNA): TGTGCCAGCAGCAGGACGCCGAATGAGCAGTTCTTC.

In this sample, this clonotype turned up a few times. The chain has TRBV12-3 or TRBV12-4 and TRBJ1-2, with D perhaps TRBD1 (6 bases). The CDR3 runs 16 residues. V lost 3 bases and J lost 8, with 22 bases in between. The CDR3 spells CASSFSIWGLGGGYTF. The CDR3 nucleotides are TGTGCCAGCAGTTTCTCCATCTGGGGCTTAGGGGGAGGCTACACCTTC.

V gene TRBV7-8 combines with J gene TRBJ2-6, with D uncertain. CDR3 size: 15 residues. Trimming took off 0 bases at V and 0 bases at J, with 3 bases between the two ends. Germline values: CDR1 SGHVS, CDR2 FQNEAQ. DNA for the CDR3: TGTGCCAGCAGCTTAGCTCGCTCTGGGGCCAACGTCCTGACTTTC. It codes for CASSLARSGANVLTF.

This clonotype was detected many times. The V gene is TRBV5-1, the J gene TRBJ2-3; a possible D gene is TRBD2 (6 bases). Germline CDR1 is SGHRS and CDR2 is YFSETQ. Trimming took 1 base from V and 4 from J, leaving 10 bases between them. This CDR3 is built from 14 residues. The DNA for the CDR3 is TGCGCCAGCAGCTTGCGGGAGTCTCCAGATACGCAGTATTTT. Protein sequence: CASSLRESPDTQYF.

This rearrangement joins TRBV10-3 to TRBJ2-4, with D unresolved. Between the trimmed V and J ends, which lost 10 bases and 1 base, there was a span of 20 bases. The CDR3 runs 16 residues. Germline V gene lookup returns CDR1 ENHRY and CDR2 SYGVKD. The CDR3 bases are TGTGCCACCCCGGACCGAGCTATGGCGGCCAAAAACATTCAGTACTTC. Translation: CATPDRAMAAKNIQYF.

CDR3 sequence reads: CASRWTGPNYGYTF. CDR3 nucleotide sequence: TGCGCCAGCAGATGGACAGGTCCCAACTATGGCTACACCTTC. The chain uses TRBV5-1 and TRBJ1-2; 7 bases fit TRBD1. J gave up 2 bases and V 5 bases, and 6 bases lay outside the gene matches. The germline gives CDR1 SGHRS, CDR2 YFSETQ. This CDR3 is built from 14 residues.

This clonotype appeared a few times. This chain uses TRBV4-1 with TRBJ1-4; TRBD1 aligns across 10 bases. CDR1 is MGHRA, CDR2 YSYEKL, per germline. J gave up 6 bases and V 1 base, and 5 bases lay outside the gene matches. This CDR3 spans 16 amino acids. CDR3: CASSQGDRGLDEKLFF. The CDR3 DNA reads as TGCGCCAGCAGCCAAGGAGACAGGGGGCTGGATGAAAAACTGTTTTTT.

The V call is TRBV29-1, the J call TRBJ1-1; D may be TRBD1 (6 bases). This CDR3 has 14 amino acids. Per germline, CDR1 SQVTM and CDR2 ANQGSEA. Trimming removed 3 bases at V and 3 bases at J, with 14 bases between. Written as DNA, the CDR3 is TGCAGCGTTGATTCGCGGGGGGCGCACACTGAAGCTTTCTTT. Translated: CSVDSRGAHTEAFF.

This clonotype has just a few counts. The chain recombines TRBV20-1 with TRBJ1-1; D call uncertain. Germline V gene lookup returns CDR1 DFQATT and CDR2 SNEGSKA (reference sequence). The CDR3 extends over 13 amino acids. The V gene lost 1 base and the J gene lost 0 bases, with 6 bases spanning the gap. In DNA form, the CDR3 reads TGCAGTGCTAGAGCAGGAGTGAACACTGAAGCTTTCTTT. As protein: CSARAGVNTEAFF.

This clonotype was counted between two and nine times. V usage is TRBV7-3 and J usage is TRBJ2-2; D might be TRBD1 or TRBD2, each matching 5 bases. V lost 4 bases and J lost 2, with 14 bases in between. This CDR3 is built from 16 residues. CDR1 is SGHTA, CDR2 FQGTGA, per germline. The CDR3 DNA follows: TGTGCCAGCAGCTGGGGCACGAGGGGTAACACCGGGGAGCTGTTTTTT. It is translated as CASSWGTRGNTGELFF. Full variable domain (remainder filled in from reference TRBV7-3 and TRBJ2-2): GAGVSQTPSNKVTEKGKYVELRCDPISGHTALYWYRQSLGQGPEFLIYFQGTGAADDSGLPNDRFFAVRPEGSVSTLKIQRTERGDSAVYLCASSWGTRGNTGELFFGEGSRLTVL.

This clonotype appeared a few times. This chain links TRBV7-8 with TRBJ2-6; 10 bases map to TRBD1. CDR1 and CDR2 (germline): SGHVS, FQNEAQ. The CDR3 sequence is 18 residues long. Trimming took 3 bases from V and 9 from J; bases not matched to a gene: 14. CDR3 in amino acids: CASSFVTGGAGPHNVLTF. For the CDR3, the DNA is TGTGCCAGCAGCTTCGTGACAGGGGGCGCAGGACCCCACAACGTCCTGACTTTC.

This clonotype turned up a few times. The genes are TRBV24-1 and TRBJ1-1, with 7 bases fitting TRBD1. Looked up from germline, CDR1 is KGHDR and CDR2 is SFDVKD. The junction had 8 bases not matched to a gene; V was cut back by 4 bases and J by 4 bases. The CDR3 spans 15 residues. The CDR3 loop is CATSDPRQGGTEAFF. CDR3 bases: TGTGCCACCAGTGACCCAAGACAGGGAGGCACTGAAGCTTTCTTT.

The chain is built from TRBV6-5 and TRBJ2-3; 7 positions match TRBD2. J lost 5 bases, V lost 7 bases, and 9 bases had no gene match. CDR1 is MNHEY, CDR2 SVGAGI, per germline. The CDR3 runs to 14 residues. CDR3 coding DNA: TGTGCCAGCAATCACGGCGGGGGTGGAGATACGCAGTATTTT. This translates into CASNHGGGGDTQYF.

The J gene is TRBJ1-6, the V gene TRBV20-1; D perhaps matches TRBD1 (5 bases). The germline CDR1 and CDR2 sequences are DFQATT and SNEGSKA (reference sequence). This CDR3 region has 13 residues. Trimming cost V 5 bases and J 5 bases, with 10 bases left between them. This chain's CDR3 is CSAPGRNNSPLHF. The CDR3 DNA reads TGCAGTGCTCCGGGACGGAATAATTCACCCCTCCACTTT.

The V and J genes are TRBV20-1 and TRBJ1-2; a weak D match, TRBD1 (5 bases). The CDR3 has 11 residues. Germline loops: CDR1 DFQATT, CDR2 SNEGSKA (reference sequence). The ends were cut back, 3 bases at V and 13 bases at J, with 15 bases in the middle. DNA for the CDR3: TGCAGTGCTAGTGTACAGGACAAGGGCACCTTC. Translating gives CSASVQDKGTF.

DNA of the CDR3: TGTGCCAGCAGCCAAGATCCTTCAGGGGGCGAGACAGATACGCAGTATTTT. Translated, it gives CASSQDPSGGETDTQYF. This chain connects TRBV4-2 to TRBJ2-3; 8 nucleotides match TRBD1. Germline V gene data show CDR1 as LGHNA and CDR2 as YNFKEQ. The length of the CDR3 is 17 residues. V was pared by 0 bases and J by 3 bases, with 8 bases of the junction left unmatched.

This chain links TRBV12-3 or TRBV12-4 with TRBJ1-2; D ambiguous. Trimming removed 3 bases from V and 2 bases from J, with 10 bases in between. CDR3 length: 14 amino acids. The DNA for the CDR3 is TGTGCCAGCAGTTTGGGCATGGAGAACTATGGCTACACCTTC. Its protein is CASSLGMENYGYTF.

This clonotype was detected a few times. The gene calls are TRBV12-3 or TRBV12-4 and TRBJ1-1; perhaps TRBD1 as D (5 bases). Trimming cost V 8 bases and J 11 bases, with 15 bases left between them. The CDR3 extends over 11 amino acids. This CDR3 reads CASCGDGEAFF. CDR3 DNA sequence: TGTGCCAGCTGTGGGGACGGTGAGGCTTTCTTT.

This clonotype was detected many times. The chain uses TRBV12-3 or TRBV12-4 and TRBJ1-1; D is unclear. The CDR3 spans 13 residues. V lost 6 bases and J lost 1, with 9 bases in between. CDR3 region: CASSFSGNTEAFF. For the CDR3, the DNA is TGTGCCAGCAGCTTCTCAGGGAACACTGAAGCTTTCTTT.

The chain carries TRBV4-1 and TRBJ2-3, with D possibly called TRBD1 or TRBD2 (5 bases each). Germline V gene sequence: CDR1 MGHRA, CDR2 YSYEKL. The CDR3 sequence is 14 residues long. Trimming shortened V by 1 base and J by 2 bases, and 7 bases separated the two germline ends. CDR3 sequence reads: CASSQVGTTDTQYF. The CDR3 coding sequence is TGCGCCAGCAGCCAAGTAGGGACCACAGATACGCAGTATTTT.

Remarks on this clonotype: The missing conserved phenylalanine or tryptophan at the end of this CDR3 makes a read error likely. The chain uses TRBV7-2 and TRBJ1-2, with 7 bases that match TRBD1. V dropped 5 bases and J dropped 7; count of bases not matched to a gene: 1. Germline lookup yields CDR1 SGHTA and CDR2 FQGNSA. The CDR3 has 11 residues. The CDR3 loop is CASSNRGGYTL. The CDR3 nucleotides are TGTGCCAGCAGCAACAGGGGTGGCTACACCTTA.